The 12 T cell receptor beta chains below all came from one sample that was sequenced in a study of cytomegalovirus exposure and HLA in healthy donors. Vbeta (60) and Jbeta (13) primers were used in the PCR. Profiled with immunoSEQ multiplex PCR; TCRdb holds only in-frame clones, not every one. The repertoire has hundreds of thousands of clones, about 83% of them found once; the top ten carry just over 1.4%. Input material: PBMCs. The source is a girl between 10 and 17 years old in good health and CMV-seronegative.

Only a few counts were recorded for this clone. V usage is TRBV10-3 and J usage is TRBJ1-2; D is ambiguous. CDR1 is ENHRY and CDR2 is SYGVKD in the germline V gene. V was cut by 7 bases and J by 5 bases, with 11 bases left in between. This CDR3 has 12 residues. The chain's CDR3 is CAIILGKYGYTF. CDR3 DNA sequence: TGTGCCATCATCCTCGGGAAATATGGCTACACCTTC.

This chain uses TRBV27 with TRBJ1-2, with D hard to call. V shed 5 bases and J shed 3 bases, with 19 bases lying between them. CDR1 MNHEY and CDR2 SMNVEV come from the germline V gene (reference sequence). The CDR3 is 16 residues long. CDR3 region: CASSDDRGSQYYGYTF. CDR3 in DNA: TGTGCCAGCAGTGATGACCGCGGGAGTCAGTACTATGGCTACACCTTC.

As concerns this clone: Sequence at one end of the junction differs from germline and may be a read error. The chain uses TRBV5-4 and TRBJ1-2, with D perhaps matching TRBD1 (6 bases). CDR1 and CDR2 from the germline V gene are SGHNT and YYREEE (reference sequence). The CDR3 runs 15 residues. The CDR3, as DNA: TGCGCCAGCAGCCAGGAGACAGGTTATTACGTTGGCTACACCTTC. Translating gives CASSQETGYYVGYTF.

This rearrangement joins TRBV10-3 to TRBJ1-6; D is uncertain. Germline CDR1 reads ENHRY; CDR2 reads SYGVKD. The V end lost 4 bases, the J end lost 8 bases, and 9 bases lay between the germline ends. The CDR3 runs to 13 residues. CDR3 nucleotide sequence: TGTGCCATCAGTGGCGTGGCGGATTCACCCCTCCACTTT. Its protein product is CAISGVADSPLHF.

The rearrangement uses TRBV29-1 and TRBJ2-5; maybe TRBD2 (6 bases). The CDR3 runs 14 residues. Germline assignment: CDR1 SQVTM and CDR2 ANQGSEA. CDR3 protein: CSSPQGGVRETQYF. For the CDR3, the DNA is TGCAGTAGCCCCCAGGGCGGGGTTCGGGAGACCCAGTACTTC.

The chain is built from TRBV29-1 and TRBJ2-5, with unresolved D. The V and J ends lost 4 bases and 4 bases respectively, with 16 bases between them. The CDR3 contains 14 residues. Germline CDR1 reads SQVTM; CDR2 reads ANQGSEA. The CDR3, as DNA: TGCAGCGTTGCCCCAGGCCAGGATCGAGAGACCCAGTACTTC. Protein product: CSVAPGQDRETQYF.

This clone was picked up a small number of times. The V gene is TRBV5-8, the J gene TRBJ2-5; no definite D call. This CDR3 comprises 17 residues. V lost 1 base and J 2 bases, leaving 18 bases between the germline ends. From germline, CDR1 is SGHTS and CDR2 YDEGEE. Here the CDR3 reads CASSLYTYPNTQETQYF. In DNA, the CDR3 is TGTGCCAGCAGCTTGTATACCTACCCCAATACTCAAGAGACCCAGTACTTC.

V gene TRBV7-3 combines with J gene TRBJ1-1; D is perhaps TRBD1 (5 bases). The CDR3 consists of 13 residues. Germline lookup yields CDR1 SGHTA and CDR2 FQGTGA. V lost 4 bases, J lost 2 bases, and 8 bases lay in between. The chain's CDR3 is CASSWGRNTEAFF. The CDR3 bases are TGTGCCAGCAGCTGGGGCAGAAACACTGAAGCTTTCTTT.

This chain links TRBV19 with TRBJ1-5, with 9 bases matching TRBD1. V dropped 6 bases and J dropped 6; count of bases not matched to a gene: 9. Germline V gene sequence: CDR1 LNHDA, CDR2 SQIVND (reference sequence). This CDR3 has 15 amino acids. Written as DNA, the CDR3 is TGTGCCAGTAGCGACCAACAGGGGGCTAGTCAGCCCCAGCATTTT. Protein product: CASSDQQGASQPQHF.

This clone was found a few times. The chain carries TRBV18 and TRBJ1-1, with unresolved D. The CDR3 runs 14 residues. The ends were cut back, 5 bases at V and 5 bases at J, with 15 bases in the middle. Germline CDR1 is KGHSH and CDR2 is LQKENI. The CDR3 here is CASSSRRGLTEAFF. CDR3 DNA sequence: TGTGCCAGCTCATCACGGAGAGGGTTGACTGAAGCTTTCTTT. Filled out from reference TRBV18 and TRBJ1-1, the complete variable domain reads NAGVMQNPRHLVRRRGQEARLRCSPMKGHSHVYWYRQLPEEGLKFMVYLQKENIIDESGMPKERFSAEFPKEGPSILRIQQVVRGDSAAYFCASSSRRGLTEAFFGQGTRLTVV.

This chain links TRBV7-8 with TRBJ2-7; 9 bases are a match to TRBD1. Germline CDR1 is SGHVS and CDR2 is FQNEAQ. V was pared by 4 bases and J by 2 bases, with 9 bases of the junction left unmatched. The length of the CDR3 is 16 residues. The CDR3 spells CASSSQRGQGAYEQYF. For the CDR3, the DNA is TGTGCCAGCAGCTCTCAAAGGGGACAGGGCGCCTACGAGCAGTACTTC. Combining the CDR3 with reference TRBV7-8 and TRBJ2-7 gives the whole variable domain GAGVSQSPRYKVAKRGQDVALRCDPISGHVSLFWYQQALGQGPEFLTYFQNEAQLDKSGLPSDRFFAERPEGSVSTLKIQRTQQEDSAVYLCASSSQRGQGAYEQYFGPGTRLTVT.

This chain links TRBV27 with TRBJ2-5, with TRBD2 as a possible D gene (6 bases). This CDR3 is built from 13 residues. Germline lookup yields CDR1 MNHEY and CDR2 SMNVEV (reference sequence). V lost 6 bases and J 5 bases, leaving 13 bases between the germline ends. The CDR3 nucleotides read TGTGCCAGCAGCAGCCCCCGGGGGGAGACCCAGTACTTC. It codes for CASSSPRGETQYF.